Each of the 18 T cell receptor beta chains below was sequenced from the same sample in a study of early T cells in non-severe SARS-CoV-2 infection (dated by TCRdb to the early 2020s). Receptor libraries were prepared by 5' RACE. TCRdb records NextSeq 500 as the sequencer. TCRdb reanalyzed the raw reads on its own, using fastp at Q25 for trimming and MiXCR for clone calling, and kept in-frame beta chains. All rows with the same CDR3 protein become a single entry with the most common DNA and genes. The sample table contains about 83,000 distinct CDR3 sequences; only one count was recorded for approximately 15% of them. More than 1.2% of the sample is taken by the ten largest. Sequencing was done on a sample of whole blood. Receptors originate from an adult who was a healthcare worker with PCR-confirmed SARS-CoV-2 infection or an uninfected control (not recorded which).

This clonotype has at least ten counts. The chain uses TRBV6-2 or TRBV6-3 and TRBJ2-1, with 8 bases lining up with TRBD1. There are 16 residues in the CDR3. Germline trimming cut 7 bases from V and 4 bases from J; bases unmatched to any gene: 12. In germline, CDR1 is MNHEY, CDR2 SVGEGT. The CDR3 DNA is TGTGCCAGCACCGCAAGCGACAGGGGCTATTACAATGAGCAGTTCTTC. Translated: CASTASDRGYYNEQFF.

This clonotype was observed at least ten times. This chain's CDR3 is CASSQDVNNYGYTF. CDR3 sequence (DNA): TGCGCCAGCAGCCAGGACGTAAATAACTATGGCTACACCTTC. The V gene is TRBV5-1, the J gene TRBJ1-2; D not certain. V was pared by 4 bases and J by 1 base, with 11 bases between. Per germline, CDR1 SGHRS and CDR2 YFSETQ. The CDR3 totals 14 residues.

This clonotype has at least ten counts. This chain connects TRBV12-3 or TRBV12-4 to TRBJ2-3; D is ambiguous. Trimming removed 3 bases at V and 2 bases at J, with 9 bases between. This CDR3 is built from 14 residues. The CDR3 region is CASSFLRTTDTQYF. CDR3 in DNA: TGTGCCAGCAGTTTCCTAAGGACCACAGATACGCAGTATTTT.

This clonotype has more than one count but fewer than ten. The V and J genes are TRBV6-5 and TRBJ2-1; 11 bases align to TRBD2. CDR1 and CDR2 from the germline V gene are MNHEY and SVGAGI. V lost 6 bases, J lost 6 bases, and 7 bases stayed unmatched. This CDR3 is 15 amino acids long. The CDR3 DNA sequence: TGTGCCAGCAGCCCCACTAGCGGGGGCTTCAATGAGCAGTTCTTC. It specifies CASSPTSGGFNEQFF.

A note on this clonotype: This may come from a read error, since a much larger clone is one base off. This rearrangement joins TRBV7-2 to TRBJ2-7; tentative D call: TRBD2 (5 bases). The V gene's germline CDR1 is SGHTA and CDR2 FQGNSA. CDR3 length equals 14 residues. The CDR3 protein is CARSLAPTDYEQYF. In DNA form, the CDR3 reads TGTGCCAGAAGCTTAGCGCCCACTGACTACGAGCAGTACTTC.

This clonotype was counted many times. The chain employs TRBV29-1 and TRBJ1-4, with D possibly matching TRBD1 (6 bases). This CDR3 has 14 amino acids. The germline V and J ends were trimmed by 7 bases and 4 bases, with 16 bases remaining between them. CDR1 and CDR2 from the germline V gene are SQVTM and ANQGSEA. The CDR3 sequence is CSARRGKDNEKLFF. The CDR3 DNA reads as TGCAGCGCCCGAAGGGGGAAGGATAATGAAAAACTGTTTTTT. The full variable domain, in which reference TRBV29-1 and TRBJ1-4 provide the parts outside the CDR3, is SAVISQKPSRDICQRGTSLTIQCQVDSQVTMMFWYRQQPGQSLTLIATANQGSEATYESGFVIDKFPISRPNLTFSTLTVSNMSPEDSSIYLCSARRGKDNEKLFFGSGTQLSVL.

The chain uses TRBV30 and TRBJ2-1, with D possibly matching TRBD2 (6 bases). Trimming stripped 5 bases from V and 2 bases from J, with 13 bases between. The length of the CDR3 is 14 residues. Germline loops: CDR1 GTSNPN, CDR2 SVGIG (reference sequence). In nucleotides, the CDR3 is TGTGCCTGGTCTGCGGGGAAAACCTACAATGAGCAGTTCTTC. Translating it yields CAWSAGKTYNEQFF.

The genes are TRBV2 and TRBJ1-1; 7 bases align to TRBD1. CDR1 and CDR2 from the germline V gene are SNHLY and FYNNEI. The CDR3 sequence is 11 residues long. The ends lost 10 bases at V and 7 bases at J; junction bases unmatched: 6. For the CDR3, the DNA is TGTGCCACAATAACAGGGGATGAAGCTTTCTTT. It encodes CATITGDEAFF.

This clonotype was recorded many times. CDR3 bases: TGTGCCAGCAGTGAAGTTTCCAGGGCGCGAGGAAACACCATATATTTT. It yields the protein CASSEVSRARGNTIYF. The chain has TRBV2 and TRBJ1-3, with D tentatively TRBD1 (5 bases). In germline, CDR1 is SNHLY, CDR2 FYNNEI. V was shortened by 1 base and J by 4 bases, with 14 bases between the two germline ends. The CDR3 extends over 16 amino acids.

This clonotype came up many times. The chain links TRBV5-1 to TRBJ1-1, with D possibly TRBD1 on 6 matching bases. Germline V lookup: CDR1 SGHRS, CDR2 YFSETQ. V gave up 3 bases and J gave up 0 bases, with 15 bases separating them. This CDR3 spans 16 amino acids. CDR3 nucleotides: TGCGCCAGCAGCTCCCAAGGGGGGGCTTTGAACACTGAAGCTTTCTTT. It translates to CASSSQGGALNTEAFF. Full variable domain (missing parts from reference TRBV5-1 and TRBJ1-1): KAGVTQTPRYLIKTRGQQVTLSCSPISGHRSVSWYQQTPGQGLQFLFEYFSETQRNKGNFPGRFSGRQFSNSRSEMNVSTLELGDSALYLCASSSQGGALNTEAFFGQGTRLTVV.

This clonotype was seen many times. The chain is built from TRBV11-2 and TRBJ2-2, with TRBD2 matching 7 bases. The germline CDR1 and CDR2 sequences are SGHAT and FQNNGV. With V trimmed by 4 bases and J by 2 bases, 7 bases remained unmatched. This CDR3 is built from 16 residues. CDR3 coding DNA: TGTGCCAGCAGCTCTTCCGGGACTAAAAACACCGGGGAGCTGTTTTTT. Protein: CASSSSGTKNTGELFF. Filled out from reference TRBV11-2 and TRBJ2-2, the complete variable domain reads EAGVAQSPRYKIIEKRQSVAFWCNPISGHATLYWYQQILGQGPKLLIQFQNNGVVDDSQLPKDRFSAERLKGVDSTLKIQPAKLEDSAVYLCASSSSGTKNTGELFFGEGSRLTVL.

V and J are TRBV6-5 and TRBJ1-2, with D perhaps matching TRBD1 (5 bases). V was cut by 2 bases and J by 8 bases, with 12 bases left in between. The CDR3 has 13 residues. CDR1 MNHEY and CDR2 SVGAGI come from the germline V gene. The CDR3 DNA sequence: TGTGCCAGCAGTTACCCCCAGGGTGGGGGCTACACCTTC. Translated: CASSYPQGGGYTF.

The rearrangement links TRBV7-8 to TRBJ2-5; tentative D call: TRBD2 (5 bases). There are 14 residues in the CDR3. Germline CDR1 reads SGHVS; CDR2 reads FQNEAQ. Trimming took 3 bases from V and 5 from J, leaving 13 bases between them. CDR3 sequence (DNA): TGTGCCAGCAGCTTCCGTCCGCCGGGGGAGACCCAGTACTTC. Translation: CASSFRPPGETQYF.

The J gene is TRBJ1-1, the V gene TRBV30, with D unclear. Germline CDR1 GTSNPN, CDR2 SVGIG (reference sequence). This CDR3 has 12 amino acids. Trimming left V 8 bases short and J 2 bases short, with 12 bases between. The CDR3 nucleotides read TGTGCCACCGCGACCGTTAACACTGAAGCTTTCTTT. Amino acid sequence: CATATVNTEAFF.

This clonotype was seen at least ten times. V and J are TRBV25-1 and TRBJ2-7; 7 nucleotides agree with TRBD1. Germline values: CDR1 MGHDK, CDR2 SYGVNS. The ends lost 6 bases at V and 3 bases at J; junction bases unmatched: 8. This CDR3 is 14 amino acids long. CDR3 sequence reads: CASREPGQNYEQYF. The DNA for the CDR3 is TGTGCCAGCAGGGAACCGGGACAGAACTACGAGCAGTACTTC.

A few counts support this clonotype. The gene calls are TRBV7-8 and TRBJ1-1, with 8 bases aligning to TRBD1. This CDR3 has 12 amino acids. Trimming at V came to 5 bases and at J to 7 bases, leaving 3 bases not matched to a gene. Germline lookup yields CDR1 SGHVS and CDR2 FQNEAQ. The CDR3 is CASSAGGNEAFF. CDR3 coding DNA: TGTGCCAGCAGCGCAGGGGGCAATGAAGCTTTCTTT.

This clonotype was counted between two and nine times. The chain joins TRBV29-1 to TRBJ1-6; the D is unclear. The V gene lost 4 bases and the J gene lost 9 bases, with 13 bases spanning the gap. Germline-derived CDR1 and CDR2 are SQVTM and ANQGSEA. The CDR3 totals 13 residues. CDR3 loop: CSVGEVTGSPLHF. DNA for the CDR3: TGCAGCGTTGGAGAGGTAACGGGTTCACCCCTCCACTTT.

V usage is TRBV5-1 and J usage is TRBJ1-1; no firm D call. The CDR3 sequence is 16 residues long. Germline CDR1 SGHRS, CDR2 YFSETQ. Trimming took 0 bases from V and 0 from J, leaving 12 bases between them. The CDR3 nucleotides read TGCGCCAGCAGCTTGGGGCAGACCACAATGAACACTGAAGCTTTCTTT. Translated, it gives CASSLGQTTMNTEAFF. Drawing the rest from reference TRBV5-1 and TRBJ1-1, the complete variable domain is KAGVTQTPRYLIKTRGQQVTLSCSPISGHRSVSWYQQTPGQGLQFLFEYFSETQRNKGNFPGRFSGRQFSNSRSEMNVSTLELGDSALYLCASSLGQTTMNTEAFFGQGTRLTVV.